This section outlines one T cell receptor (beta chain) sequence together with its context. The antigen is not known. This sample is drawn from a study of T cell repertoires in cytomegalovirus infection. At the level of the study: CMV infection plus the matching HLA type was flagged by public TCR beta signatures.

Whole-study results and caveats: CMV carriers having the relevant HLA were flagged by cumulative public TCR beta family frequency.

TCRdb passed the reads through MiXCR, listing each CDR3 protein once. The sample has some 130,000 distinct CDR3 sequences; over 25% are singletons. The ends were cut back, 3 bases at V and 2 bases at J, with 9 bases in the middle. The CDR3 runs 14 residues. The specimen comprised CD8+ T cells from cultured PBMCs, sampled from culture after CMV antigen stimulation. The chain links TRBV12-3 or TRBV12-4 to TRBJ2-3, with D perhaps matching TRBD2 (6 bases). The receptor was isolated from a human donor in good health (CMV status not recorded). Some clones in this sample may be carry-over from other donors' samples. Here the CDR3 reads CASSFPDYTDTQYF. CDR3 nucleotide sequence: TGTGCCAGCAGTTTCCCGGACTACACAGATACGCAGTATTTT.